This T cell receptor (beta chain) appears in the sequencing data of a study of blood T cell repertoires in COVID-19. Study overall: The samples span acute and convalescent COVID-19 from the United States, Italy and Spain. Nucleic acid was either cDNA or gDNA, and it came from T cells, B-cell-depleted T cells, or PBMCs.

Per the study methods: Counts of nucleated cells, estimated from reference gene primer amplification, were obtained. TCRdb keeps only in-frame clones here, not all; method: immunoSEQ multiplex PCR. That table is the source of V, J and clone size, and D and trimming were worked out from the DNA. The sample includes about 310,000 clones, approximately 89% of them seen just once. Participant-reported clinical history was the basis for cohort assignment. The sample was PBMCs or T cells enriched from blood (not recorded which). This sequence originates from a woman younger than 45 who had recovered from COVID-19.

Written as DNA, the CDR3 is TGCGCCAGCAGCTACGGACTAAGCAATGAGCAGTTCTTC. Residues: CASSYGLSNEQFF. The chain has TRBV5-1 and TRBJ2-1; a possible D gene is TRBD2 (6 bases). Deletions cut 3 bases from V and 6 bases from J, with 10 bases between. Germline CDR1 SGHRS, CDR2 YFSETQ. This CDR3 region has 13 residues.